Below are 15 T cell receptor beta chains sequenced from a single sample in a study of blood T cell repertoires in COVID-19. Profiled with immunoSEQ multiplex PCR; TCRdb holds only in-frame clones, not every one. The sample shows 150,000 to 200,000 clones, around 85% of them seen only once. Material for sequencing was peripheral blood. All receptors derive from a woman older than 75 with acute or convalescent COVID-19.

The gene calls are TRBV11-2 and TRBJ2-1; 8 nucleotides line up with TRBD2. Per the germline V gene, CDR1 is SGHAT and CDR2 is FQNNGV. This CDR3 contains 16 residues. Trimming at V came to 1 base and at J to 4 bases, leaving 6 bases not matched to a gene. CDR3 region: CASSLGAAGGYNEQFF. The CDR3 region has the DNA TGTGCCAGCAGCTTAGGGGCGGCGGGAGGTTACAATGAGCAGTTCTTC.

The CDR3 reads CASSQRRTGGLEKLFF. CDR3 DNA: TGCGCCAGCAGCCAACGGAGGACAGGGGGTTTGGAAAAACTGTTTTTT. The V gene is TRBV4-1, the J gene TRBJ1-4, with TRBD1 matching 10 bases. Germline-derived CDR1 and CDR2 are MGHRA and YSYEKL. This CDR3 region has 16 residues. V trimming: 2 bases; J trimming: 8 bases; junction bases outside the gene matches: 8.

This chain uses TRBV6-5 with TRBJ2-7; D remains ambiguous. The CDR3 sequence is 13 residues long. V was shortened by 0 bases and J by 2 bases, with 5 bases between the two germline ends. CDR1 is MNHEY, CDR2 SVGAGI, per germline. The CDR3 is CASSYSLAYEQYF. The CDR3 nucleotides are TGTGCCAGCAGTTACTCGCTAGCCTACGAGCAGTACTTC.

The rearrangement uses TRBV12-5 and TRBJ2-7, with TRBD2 as a possible D gene (5 bases). Germline V gives CDR1 LGHNT, CDR2 FRNRAP. With 6 bases removed from V and 6 bases from J, the gap between germline ends came to 15 bases. The CDR3 covers 13 residues. CDR3 sequence: CASGLTAAGEQYF. The CDR3 nucleotides read TGTGCTAGTGGGCTAACAGCGGCGGGCGAGCAGTACTTC.

V gene TRBV7-2 combines with J gene TRBJ2-7; tentative D call: TRBD2 (5 bases). From germline, CDR1 is SGHTA and CDR2 FQGNSA. V dropped 5 bases and J dropped 0 bases, with 8 bases sitting between them. CDR3 size: 13 residues. DNA for the CDR3: TGTGCCAGCAGCACCCGGGACTCCTACGAGCAGTACTTC. Amino acids: CASSTRDSYEQYF. The full variable domain, completed using reference TRBV7-2 and TRBJ2-7, is GAGVSQSPSNKVTEKGKDVELRCDPISGHTALYWYRQSLGQGLEFLIYFQGNSAPDKSGLPSDRFSAERTGGSVSTLTIQRTQQEDSAVYLCASSTRDSYEQYFGPGTRLTVT.

In this sample, this clone turned up once. Sequence at one end of the junction differs from germline and may be a read error. The CDR3 bases are TGTGCCAGCAGCCTAGACAGAAGTACCTACGAGCAGTACTTC. This encodes CASSLDRSTYEQYF. V usage is TRBV11-2 and J usage is TRBJ2-7; D perhaps matches TRBD1 (5 bases). Germline assignment: CDR1 SGHAT and CDR2 FQNNGV. This CDR3 is built from 14 residues.

This clone showed up just a few times. V and J are TRBV19 and TRBJ2-1; the match to TRBD2 covers 7 bases. The CDR3 is made up of 15 amino acids. The V segment lost 11 bases and the J segment 8 bases; nucleotides outside the gene matches: 18. Germline assignment: CDR1 LNHDA and CDR2 SQIVND (reference sequence). CDR3 amino acids: CASQFSGGDIDEQFF. In DNA, the CDR3 is TGTGCCTCCCAGTTTAGTGGGGGGGATATCGATGAGCAGTTCTTC.

The chain recombines TRBV25-1 with TRBJ1-2; TRBD1 matches 8 bases. The CDR3 extends over 12 amino acids. Germline V lookup: CDR1 MGHDK, CDR2 SYGVNS. V gave up 4 bases and J gave up 6 bases; unmatched junction bases: 1. CDR3 coding DNA: TGTGCCAGCAGTGGGACAGGGCATGGCTACACCTTC. Its protein is CASSGTGHGYTF.

This chain uses TRBV12-3 or TRBV12-4 with TRBJ1-1; no clear D gene. CDR3 length equals 12 residues. Trimming removed 8 bases at V and 12 bases at J, with 19 bases between. CDR3 sequence reads: CASALQFSVTFF. Written as DNA, the CDR3 is TGTGCCAGCGCCCTGCAGTTTAGCGTAACTTTCTTT.

By share, this clone counts as large. The V gene is TRBV3-1 (or the pseudogene TRBV3-2), the J gene TRBJ1-1, with D hard to call. The V gene's germline CDR1 is LGHDT and CDR2 YNNKEL (reference sequence). Trimming cost V 7 bases and J 0 bases, with 9 bases left between them. This CDR3 region has 13 residues. The CDR3 bases are TGTGCCAGCAAAGATGGCTTGAACACTGAAGCTTTCTTT. It specifies CASKDGLNTEAFF.

This clone was found once. The rearrangement joins TRBV5-1 to TRBJ1-4; D perhaps matches TRBD1 (5 bases). Germline V gives CDR1 SGHRS, CDR2 YFSETQ. The CDR3 length is 14 residues. Trimming left V 4 bases short and J 4 bases short, with 11 bases between. In DNA form, the CDR3 reads TGCGCCAGCAGCGGGGGGGTGGTTAATGAAAAACTGTTTTTT. Translation: CASSGGVVNEKLFF.

The chain has TRBV6-1 and TRBJ1-5; D is perhaps TRBD1 (6 bases). V was clipped by 0 bases and J by 7 bases, with 16 bases between them. The germline V gene has CDR1 MNHNS and CDR2 SASEGT. The CDR3 length is 16 residues. CDR3 DNA sequence: TGTGCCAGCAGTGAAGCAGGCGGGCAGGGGAGACAGCCCCAGCATTTT. Protein product: CASSEAGGQGRQPQHF.

This clone was observed once. The chain joins TRBV23-1 to TRBJ2-7; 10 nucleotides align to TRBD2. TRBV23-1 is recorded as an ORF, its role being uncertain. The CDR3 is 17 amino acids. After removal of 8 bases from V and 6 bases from J, the junction contained 19 bases not matched to a gene. The CDR3, as DNA: TGCGCCAGCGGACGGCCCGAGCGGGGGGGCCTTGCGTTCGAGCAGTACTTC. It encodes CASGRPERGGLAFEQYF.

This rearrangement joins TRBV5-4 to TRBJ2-2; D unresolved. The ends were cut back, 1 base at V and 2 bases at J, with 6 bases in the middle. Looked up from germline, CDR1 is SGHNT and CDR2 is YYREEE (reference sequence). CDR3 size: 14 residues. CDR3 region: CASSLWPNTGELFF. The DNA for the CDR3 is TGTGCCAGCAGCTTGTGGCCTAACACCGGGGAGCTGTTTTTT. Variable domain in full (rest from reference TRBV5-4 and TRBJ2-2): ETGVTQSPTHLIKTRGQQVTLRCSSQSGHNTVSWYQQALGQGPQFIFQYYREEENGRGNFPPRFSGLQFPNYSSELNVNALELDDSALYLCASSLWPNTGELFFGEGSRLTVL.

The chain combines TRBV19 with TRBJ2-5; 7 bases line up with TRBD1. The CDR3 has 12 amino acids. The J segment lost 4 bases and the V segment lost 4 bases, leaving 0 bases of the junction unmatched. The V gene's germline CDR1 is LNHDA and CDR2 SQIVND (reference sequence). The CDR3 region is CASSKGAETQYF. The DNA of the CDR3 is TGTGCCAGTAGTAAGGGGGCAGAGACCCAGTACTTC.